The clone carrying this TCR beta chain was observed a few times. The sample belongs to a study of beta chain features in type 1 diabetes. Germline CDR1 is SGHVS and CDR2 is FNYEAQ. V gave up 5 bases and J gave up 4 bases, with 16 bases separating them. There are 15 residues in the CDR3. Expressed TCRB transcripts were sequenced because the entire RNA isolate underwent reverse transcription. Profiled with immunoSEQ multiplex PCR; TCRdb holds only in-frame clones, not every one. The profile shows about 410,000 clones, about 14% of them singletons. This chain links TRBV7-6 with TRBJ2-3, with D possibly called TRBD1 or TRBD2 (5 bases each). Material for sequencing was naive CD4+ T cells from blood. The receptor was isolated from a man younger than 45 in good health. CDR3 amino acids: CASSPRAVGADTQYF. CDR3 nucleotide sequence: TGTGCCAGCAGCCCCCGGGCCGTGGGGGCAGATACGCAGTATTTT.